This T cell receptor beta chain came from a study of T cells after yellow fever vaccination. Concerning this clonotype: Its antigen is still unknown.

By 5'RACE template switching, TCR cDNA was produced, with a universal primer site and UMIs added in the process. TCRdb re-analysed the 5' RACE reads in MiXCR, keeping a single row per CDR3 protein. The table records a few hundred thousand distinct CDR3 sequences, around 7% of them present only once. Study-level points and caveats: Detected again after the booster were most primary-vaccination clones, at 96% CD4 and 70% to 90% CD8. Any FACS-sorted repertoire could hold abundant clonotypes that contaminate it from the bulk population. The CD4 compartment and the CD8 compartment contained a small share of clonotypes in common.

This TCR was sampled from a man aged 18 to 30 who received the YFV17D yellow fever vaccine. Sample: PBMCs, taken about 49 days after the first yellow fever vaccination.

The chain's CDR3 is CATSRDRPGSTNEQFF. The CDR3 bases are TGTGCCACCAGCAGAGACAGGCCAGGGAGTACCAATGAGCAGTTCTTC. The chain uses TRBV15 and TRBJ2-1; D possibly uses TRBD1 or TRBD2 (5 bases each). Germline V lookup: CDR1 LNHNV, CDR2 YYDKDF (reference sequence). CDR3 size: 16 residues. V was trimmed by 0 bases and J by 6 bases, leaving 15 bases between them. The full variable domain, rest sourced from reference TRBV15 and TRBJ2-1, is DAMVIQNPRYQVTQFGKPVTLSCSQTLNHNVMYWYQQKSSQAPKLLFHYYDKDFNNEADTPDNFQSRRPNTSFCFLDIRSPGLGDTAMYLCATSRDRPGSTNEQFFGPGTRLTVL.